Sequencing of this TCR beta chain was carried out in a study of regulatory T cells in long-lasting Graves disease. On the study more broadly: Antithyroid drugs had been taken under 3 months by newly diagnosed Graves' patients.

Time point given: newly diagnosed GD, antithyroid drugs for less than 3 months. TCR sequences were obtained from RNA taken from PBMCs. Building the TCR beta libraries relied on iRepertoire HTBI primers, and CDR3 regions underwent Arm-PCR. Via MiXCR, TCRdb re-called the multiplex PCR reads, giving one row per CDR3 protein. The sample lists fewer than 550,000 distinct CDR3 sequences, about 15% occurring once. Whole-study findings and limits: Persistent Graves' patients showed less TCR diversity than newly diagnosed patients showed. Persistent disease was associated with favored TRBV28 usage and with favored use of TRBJ1-2 and TRBJ2-5.

This clonotype occurred many times. Its antigen is not identified. The CDR3 is 16 amino acids. Germline CDR1 DFQATT, CDR2 SNEGSKA (reference sequence). Trimming stripped 0 bases from V and 4 bases from J, with 17 bases between. These sequences were also reported in another study, on T cells in Graves' hyperthyroidism and ophthalmopathy. From that report: Across 18 months, stable Graves' hyperthyroidism was marked by no progression to ophthalmopathy.

The sequence was obtained from a woman aged 35 to 59 with Graves disease. V gene TRBV20-1 combines with J gene TRBJ2-3, with D possibly being TRBD1 (7 bases). Material: peripheral blood mononuclear cells (PBMCs), obtained at new diagnosis, from a patient treated with antithyroid drugs. In DNA form, the CDR3 reads TGCAGTGCTAGAGATCAGGGGGGAGTGGCAGCAGATACGCAGTATTTT. Translation: CSARDQGGVAADTQYF.